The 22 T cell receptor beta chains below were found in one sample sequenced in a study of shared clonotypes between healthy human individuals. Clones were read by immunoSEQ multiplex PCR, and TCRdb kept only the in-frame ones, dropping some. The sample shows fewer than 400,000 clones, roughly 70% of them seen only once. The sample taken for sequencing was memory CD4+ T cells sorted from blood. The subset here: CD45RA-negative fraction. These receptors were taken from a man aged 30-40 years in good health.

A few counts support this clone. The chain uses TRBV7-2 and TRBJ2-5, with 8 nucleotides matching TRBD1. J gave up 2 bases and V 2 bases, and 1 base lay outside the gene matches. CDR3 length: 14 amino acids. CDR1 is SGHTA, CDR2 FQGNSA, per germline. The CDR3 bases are TGTGCCAGCAGCTTACACAGGGGGCAAGAGACCCAGTACTTC. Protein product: CASSLHRGQETQYF. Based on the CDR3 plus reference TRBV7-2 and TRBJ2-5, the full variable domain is GAGVSQSPSNKVTEKGKDVELRCDPISGHTALYWYRQSLGQGLEFLIYFQGNSAPDKSGLPSDRFSAERTGGSVSTLTIQRTQQEDSAVYLCASSLHRGQETQYFGPGTRLLVL.

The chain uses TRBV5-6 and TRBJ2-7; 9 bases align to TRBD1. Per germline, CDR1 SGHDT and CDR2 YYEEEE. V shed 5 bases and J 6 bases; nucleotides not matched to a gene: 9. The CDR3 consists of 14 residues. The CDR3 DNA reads TGTGCCAGCAGGAGAGGGACAGGGACAGGCGAGCAGTACTTC. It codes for CASRRGTGTGEQYF.

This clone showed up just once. The CDR3 DNA reads as TGTGCCAGCTCTTTCCTACAGGGAGATGAAGATGGCTACACCTTC. As protein: CASSFLQGDEDGYTF. The chain employs TRBV18 and TRBJ1-2; D might be TRBD1 (6 bases). CDR3 length: 15 residues. The V gene lost 6 bases and the J gene lost 6 bases, with 20 bases spanning the gap. CDR1 and CDR2 from the germline V gene are KGHSH and LQKENI.

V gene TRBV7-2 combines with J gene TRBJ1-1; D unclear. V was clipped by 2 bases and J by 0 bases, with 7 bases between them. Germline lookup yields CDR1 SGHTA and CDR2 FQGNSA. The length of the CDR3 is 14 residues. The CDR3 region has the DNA TGTGCCAGCAGCTTATACGGTTTGAACACTGAAGCTTTCTTT. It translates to CASSLYGLNTEAFF.

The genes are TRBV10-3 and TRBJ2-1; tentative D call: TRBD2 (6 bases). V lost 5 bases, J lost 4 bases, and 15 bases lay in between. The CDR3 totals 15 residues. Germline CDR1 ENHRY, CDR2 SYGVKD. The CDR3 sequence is CAISSGLTSYNEQFF. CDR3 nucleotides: TGTGCCATCAGTTCGGGACTTACGTCATACAATGAGCAGTTCTTC.

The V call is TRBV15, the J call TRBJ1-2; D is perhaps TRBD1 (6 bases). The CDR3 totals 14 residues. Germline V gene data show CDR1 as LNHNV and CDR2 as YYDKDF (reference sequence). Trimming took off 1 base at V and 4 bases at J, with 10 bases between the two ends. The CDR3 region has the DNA TGTGCCACCAGCAGAGGGAAGGGGGGCTATGGCTACACCTTC. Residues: CATSRGKGGYGYTF. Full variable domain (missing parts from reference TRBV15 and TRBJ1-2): DAMVIQNPRYQVTQFGKPVTLSCSQTLNHNVMYWYQQKSSQAPKLLFHYYDKDFNNEADTPDNFQSRRPNTSFCFLDIRSPGLGDTAMYLCATSRGKGGYGYTFGSGTRLTVV.

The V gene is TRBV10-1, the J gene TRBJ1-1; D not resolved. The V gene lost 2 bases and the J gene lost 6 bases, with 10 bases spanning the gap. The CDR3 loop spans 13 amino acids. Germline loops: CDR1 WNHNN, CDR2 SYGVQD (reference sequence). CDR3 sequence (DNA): TGCGCCAGCAGTGAGCGGTACTCTTCTGAAGCTTTCTTT. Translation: CASSERYSSEAFF.

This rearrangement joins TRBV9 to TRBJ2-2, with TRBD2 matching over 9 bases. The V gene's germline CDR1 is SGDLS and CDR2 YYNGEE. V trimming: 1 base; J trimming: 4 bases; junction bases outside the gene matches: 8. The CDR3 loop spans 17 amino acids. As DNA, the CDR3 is TGTGCCAGCAGCGTAACCTTAGCGGGAGCGGGCACCGGGGAGCTGTTTTTT. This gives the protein CASSVTLAGAGTGELFF.

CDR3 sequence (DNA): TGTGCCATCAGTGGAACCGCACAGGGGATGGTGCAGTACTTC. Translation gives CAISGTAQGMVQYF. J is TRBJ2-7 and V is TRBV10-3, with 7 nucleotides matching TRBD1. The V gene's germline CDR1 is ENHRY and CDR2 SYGVKD. The J segment lost 9 bases and the V segment lost 4 bases, leaving 12 bases of the junction unmatched. This CDR3 contains 14 residues.

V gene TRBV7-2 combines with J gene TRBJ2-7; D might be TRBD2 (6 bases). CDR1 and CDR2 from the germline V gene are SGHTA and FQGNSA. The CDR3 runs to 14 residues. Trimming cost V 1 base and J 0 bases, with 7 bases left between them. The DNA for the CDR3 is TGTGCCAGCAGCTTAGGACTAGGCTCCTACGAGCAGTACTTC. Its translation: CASSLGLGSYEQYF.

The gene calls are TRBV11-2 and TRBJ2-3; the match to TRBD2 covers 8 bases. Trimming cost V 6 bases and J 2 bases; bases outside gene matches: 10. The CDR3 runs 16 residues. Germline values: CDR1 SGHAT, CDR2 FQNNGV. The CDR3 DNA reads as TGTGCCAGCAGTCCGGGAGGGGGGGCTTACACAGATACGCAGTATTTT. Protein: CASSPGGGAYTDTQYF.

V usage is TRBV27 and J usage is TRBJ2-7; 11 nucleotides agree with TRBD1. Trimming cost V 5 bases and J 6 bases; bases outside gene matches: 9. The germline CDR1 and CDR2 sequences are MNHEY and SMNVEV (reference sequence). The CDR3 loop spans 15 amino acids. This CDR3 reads CASSPRTGGIGEQYF. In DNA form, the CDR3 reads TGTGCCAGCAGTCCCCGGACAGGGGGCATAGGCGAGCAGTACTTC.

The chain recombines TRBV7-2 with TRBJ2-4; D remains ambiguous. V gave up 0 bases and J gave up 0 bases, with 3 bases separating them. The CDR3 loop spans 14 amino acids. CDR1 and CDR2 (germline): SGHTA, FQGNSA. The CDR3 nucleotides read TGTGCCAGCAGCTTAGCTGCAGCCAAAAACATTCAGTACTTC. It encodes CASSLAAAKNIQYF.

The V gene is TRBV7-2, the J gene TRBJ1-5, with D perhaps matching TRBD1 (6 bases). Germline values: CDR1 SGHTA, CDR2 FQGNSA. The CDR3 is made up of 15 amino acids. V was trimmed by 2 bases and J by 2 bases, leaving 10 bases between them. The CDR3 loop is CASSLTQGRNQPQHF. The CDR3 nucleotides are TGTGCCAGCAGCTTAACACAGGGTCGCAATCAGCCCCAGCATTTT.

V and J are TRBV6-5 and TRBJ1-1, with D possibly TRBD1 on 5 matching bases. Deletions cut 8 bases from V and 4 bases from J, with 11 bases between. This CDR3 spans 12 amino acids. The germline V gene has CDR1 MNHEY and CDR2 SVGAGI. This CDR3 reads CASWGRGTEAFF. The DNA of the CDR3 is TGTGCCAGCTGGGGAAGGGGCACTGAAGCTTTCTTT.

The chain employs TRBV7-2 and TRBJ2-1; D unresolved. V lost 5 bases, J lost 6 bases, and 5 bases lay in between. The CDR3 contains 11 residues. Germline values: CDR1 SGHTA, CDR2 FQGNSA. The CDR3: CASSRSNEQFF. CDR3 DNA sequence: TGTGCCAGCAGCCGAAGCAATGAGCAGTTCTTC.

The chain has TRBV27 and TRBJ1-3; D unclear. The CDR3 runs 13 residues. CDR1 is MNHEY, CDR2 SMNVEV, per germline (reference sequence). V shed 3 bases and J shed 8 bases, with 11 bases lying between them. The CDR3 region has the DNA TGTGCCAGCAGTTTTAACGCCGGCGACACCATATATTTT. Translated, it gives CASSFNAGDTIYF.

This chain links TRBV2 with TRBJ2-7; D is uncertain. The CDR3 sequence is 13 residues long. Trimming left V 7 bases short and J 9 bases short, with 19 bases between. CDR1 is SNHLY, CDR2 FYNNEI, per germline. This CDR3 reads CASKPSDVSWQYF. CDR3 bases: TGTGCCAGCAAGCCGTCGGATGTGTCATGGCAGTACTTC.

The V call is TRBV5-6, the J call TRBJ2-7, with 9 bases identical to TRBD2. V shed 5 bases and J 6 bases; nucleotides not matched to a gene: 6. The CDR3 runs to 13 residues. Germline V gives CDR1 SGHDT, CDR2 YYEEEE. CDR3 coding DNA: TGTGCCAGCAGAAAGCGGGAGGATAGCGAGCAGTACTTC. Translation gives CASRKREDSEQYF. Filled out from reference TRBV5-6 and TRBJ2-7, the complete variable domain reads DAGVTQSPTHLIKTRGQQVTLRCSPKSGHDTVSWYQQALGQGPQFIFQYYEEEERQRGNFPDRFSGHQFPNYSSELNVNALLLGDSALYLCASRKREDSEQYFGPGTRLTVT.

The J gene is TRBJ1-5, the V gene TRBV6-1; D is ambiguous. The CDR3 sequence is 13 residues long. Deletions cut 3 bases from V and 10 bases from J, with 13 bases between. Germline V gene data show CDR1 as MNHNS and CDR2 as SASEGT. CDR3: CASSDNPDSPQHF. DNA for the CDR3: TGTGCCAGCAGTGATAATCCGGACTCCCCCCAGCATTTT.

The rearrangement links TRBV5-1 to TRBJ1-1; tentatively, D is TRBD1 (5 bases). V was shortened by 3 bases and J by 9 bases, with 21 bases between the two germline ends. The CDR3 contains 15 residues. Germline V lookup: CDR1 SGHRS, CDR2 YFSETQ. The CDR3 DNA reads TGCGCCAGCAGCTCATCCATTTCGTTACGGGACCAAGCTTTCTTT. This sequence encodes CASSSSISLRDQAFF.

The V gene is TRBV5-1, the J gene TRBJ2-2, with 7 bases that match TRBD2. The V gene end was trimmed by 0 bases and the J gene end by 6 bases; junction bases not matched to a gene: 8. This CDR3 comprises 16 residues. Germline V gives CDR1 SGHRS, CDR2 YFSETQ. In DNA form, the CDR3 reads TGCGCCAGCAGCTTGGGAGGCGGGAGCATCTCCGGGGAGCTGTTTTTT. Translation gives CASSLGGGSISGELFF.